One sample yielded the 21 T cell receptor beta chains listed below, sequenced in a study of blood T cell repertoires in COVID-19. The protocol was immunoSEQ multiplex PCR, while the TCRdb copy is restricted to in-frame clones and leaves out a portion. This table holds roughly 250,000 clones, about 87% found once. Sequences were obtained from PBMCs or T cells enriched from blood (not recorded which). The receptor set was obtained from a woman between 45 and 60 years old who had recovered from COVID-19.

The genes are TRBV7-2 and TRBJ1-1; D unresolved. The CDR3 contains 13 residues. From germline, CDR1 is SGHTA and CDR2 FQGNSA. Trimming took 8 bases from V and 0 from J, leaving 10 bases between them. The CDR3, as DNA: TGTGCCAGCCGACTCACCCTGAACACTGAAGCTTTCTTT. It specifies CASRLTLNTEAFF.

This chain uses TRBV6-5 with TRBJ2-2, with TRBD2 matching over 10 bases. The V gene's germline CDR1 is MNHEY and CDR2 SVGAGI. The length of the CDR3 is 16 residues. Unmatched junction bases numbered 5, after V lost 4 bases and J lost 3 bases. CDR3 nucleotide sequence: TGTGCCAGCAGTTCCCCTAGCGGGAGCCACACCGGGGAGCTGTTTTTT. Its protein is CASSSPSGSHTGELFF.

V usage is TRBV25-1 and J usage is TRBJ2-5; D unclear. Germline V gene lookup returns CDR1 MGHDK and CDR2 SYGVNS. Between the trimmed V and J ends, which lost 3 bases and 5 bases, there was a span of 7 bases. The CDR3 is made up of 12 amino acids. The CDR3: CASSERMETQYF. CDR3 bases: TGTGCCAGCAGTGAGAGGATGGAGACCCAGTACTTC.

CDR3 sequence (DNA): TGTGCCAGCATACAGAAGGGCAACGACAGGCTTTATGGCTACACCTTC. Translating it yields CASIQKGNDRLYGYTF. The V gene is TRBV28, the J gene TRBJ1-2, with D perhaps matching TRBD1 (6 bases). V dropped 7 bases and J dropped 5 bases, with 23 bases sitting between them. The CDR3 runs to 16 residues. Germline assignment: CDR1 MDHEN and CDR2 SYDVKM.

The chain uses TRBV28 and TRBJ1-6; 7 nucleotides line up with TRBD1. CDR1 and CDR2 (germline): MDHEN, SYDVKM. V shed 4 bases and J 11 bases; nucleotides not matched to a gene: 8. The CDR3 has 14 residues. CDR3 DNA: TGTGCCAGCAGTTATCAGGGGGAGCTCCCACCCCTCCACTTT. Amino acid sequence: CASSYQGELPPLHF.

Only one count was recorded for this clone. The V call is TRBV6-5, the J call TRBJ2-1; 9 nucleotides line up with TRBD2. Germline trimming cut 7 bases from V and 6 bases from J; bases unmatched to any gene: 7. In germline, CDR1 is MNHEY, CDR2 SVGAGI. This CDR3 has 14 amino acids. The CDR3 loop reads CASKTSGGANEQFF. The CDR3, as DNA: TGTGCCAGCAAGACTAGCGGAGGGGCCAATGAGCAGTTCTTC.

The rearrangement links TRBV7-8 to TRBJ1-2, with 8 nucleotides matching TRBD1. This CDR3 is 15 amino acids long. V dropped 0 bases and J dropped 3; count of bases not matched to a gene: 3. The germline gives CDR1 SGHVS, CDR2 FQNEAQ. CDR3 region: CASSLAPTGDYGYTF. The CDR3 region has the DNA TGTGCCAGCAGCTTAGCCCCGACAGGGGACTATGGCTACACCTTC.

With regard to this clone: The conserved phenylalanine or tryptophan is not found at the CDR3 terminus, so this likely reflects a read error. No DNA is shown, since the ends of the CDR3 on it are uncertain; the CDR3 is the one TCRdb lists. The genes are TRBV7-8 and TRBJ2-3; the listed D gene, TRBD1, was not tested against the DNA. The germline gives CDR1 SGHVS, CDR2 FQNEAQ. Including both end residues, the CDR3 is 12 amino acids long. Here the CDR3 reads CASSLPGTGWVA.

The CDR3, as DNA: TGTGCCTCCGCGCCGGAGGGAAACACCATATATTTT. Protein: CASAPEGNTIYF. The rearrangement uses TRBV30 and TRBJ1-3; D not resolved. V was shortened by 7 bases and J by 4 bases, with 11 bases between the two germline ends. The CDR3 totals 12 residues. Germline V gene sequence: CDR1 GTSNPN, CDR2 SVGIG (reference sequence).

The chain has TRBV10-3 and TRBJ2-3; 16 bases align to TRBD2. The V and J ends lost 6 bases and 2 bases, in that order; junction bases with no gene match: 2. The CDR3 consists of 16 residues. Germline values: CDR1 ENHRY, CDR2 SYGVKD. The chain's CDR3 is CAIRGTSGRVTDTQYF. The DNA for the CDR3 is TGTGCCATCAGGGGGACTAGCGGGAGGGTCACAGATACGCAGTATTTT.

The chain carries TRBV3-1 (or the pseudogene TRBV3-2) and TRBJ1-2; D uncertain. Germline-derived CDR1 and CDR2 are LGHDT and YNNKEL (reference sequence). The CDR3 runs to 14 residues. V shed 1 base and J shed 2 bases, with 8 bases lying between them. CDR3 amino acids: CASSQGGGNYGYTF. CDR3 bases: TGTGCCAGCAGCCAAGGTGGAGGGAACTATGGCTACACCTTC.

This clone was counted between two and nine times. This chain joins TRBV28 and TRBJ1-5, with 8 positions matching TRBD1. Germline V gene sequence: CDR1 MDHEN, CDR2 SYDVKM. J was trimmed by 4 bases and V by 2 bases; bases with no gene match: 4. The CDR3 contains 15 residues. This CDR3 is CASSLRTGKNQPQHF. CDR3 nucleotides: TGTGCCAGCAGTTTAAGGACAGGGAAGAATCAGCCCCAGCATTTT.

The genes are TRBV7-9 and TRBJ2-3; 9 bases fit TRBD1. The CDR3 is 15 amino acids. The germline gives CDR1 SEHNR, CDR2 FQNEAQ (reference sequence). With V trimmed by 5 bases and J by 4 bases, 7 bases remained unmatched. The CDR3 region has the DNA TGTGCCAGCAGCGTAACAGGGGGCTCTTCAGATACGCAGTATTTT. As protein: CASSVTGGSSDTQYF. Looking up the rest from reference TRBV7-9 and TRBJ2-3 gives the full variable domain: DTGVSQNPRHKITKRGQNVTFRCDPISEHNRLYWYRQTLGQGPEFLTYFQNEAQLEKSRLLSDRFSAERPKGSFSTLEIQRTEQGDSAMYLCASSVTGGSSDTQYFGPGTRLTVL.

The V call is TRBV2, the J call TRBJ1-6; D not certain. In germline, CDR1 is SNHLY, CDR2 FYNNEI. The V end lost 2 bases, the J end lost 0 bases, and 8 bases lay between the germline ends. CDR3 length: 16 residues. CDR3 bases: TGTGCCAGCAGTGAATTGAGGAGCTCCTATAATTCACCCCTCCACTTT. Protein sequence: CASSELRSSYNSPLHF.

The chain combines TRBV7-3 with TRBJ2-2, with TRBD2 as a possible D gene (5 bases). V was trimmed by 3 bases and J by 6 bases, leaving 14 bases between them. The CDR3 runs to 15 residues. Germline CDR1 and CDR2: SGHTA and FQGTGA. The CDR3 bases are TGTGCCAGCAGCTTTAATGAGGGAACCGCCGGGGAGCTGTTTTTT. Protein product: CASSFNEGTAGELFF.

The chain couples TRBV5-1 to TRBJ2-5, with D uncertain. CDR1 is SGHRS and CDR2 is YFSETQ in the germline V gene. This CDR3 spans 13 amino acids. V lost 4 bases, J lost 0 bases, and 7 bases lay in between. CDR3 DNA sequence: TGCGCCAGCAGCCTCTCGTACCAAGAGACCCAGTACTTC. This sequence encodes CASSLSYQETQYF.

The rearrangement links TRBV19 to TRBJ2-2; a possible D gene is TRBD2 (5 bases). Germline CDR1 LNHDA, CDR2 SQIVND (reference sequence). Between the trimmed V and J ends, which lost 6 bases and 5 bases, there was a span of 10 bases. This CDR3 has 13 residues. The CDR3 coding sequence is TGTGCCAGTAGCCTCAGGAGGACCGGGGAGCTGTTTTTT. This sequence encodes CASSLRRTGELFF.

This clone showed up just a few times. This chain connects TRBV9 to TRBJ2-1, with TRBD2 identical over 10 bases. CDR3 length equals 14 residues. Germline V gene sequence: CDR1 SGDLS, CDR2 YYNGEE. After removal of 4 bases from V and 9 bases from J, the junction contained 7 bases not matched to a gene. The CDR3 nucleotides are TGTGCCAGCAGCAAAGCGGGAGGGTCCGGTGAGCAGTTCTTC. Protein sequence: CASSKAGGSGEQFF. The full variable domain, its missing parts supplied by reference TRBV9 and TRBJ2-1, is DSGVTQTPKHLITATGQRVTLRCSPRSGDLSVYWYQQSLDQGLQFLIQYYNGEERAKGNILERFSAQQFPDLHSELNLSSLELGDSALYFCASSKAGGSGEQFFGPGTRLTVL.

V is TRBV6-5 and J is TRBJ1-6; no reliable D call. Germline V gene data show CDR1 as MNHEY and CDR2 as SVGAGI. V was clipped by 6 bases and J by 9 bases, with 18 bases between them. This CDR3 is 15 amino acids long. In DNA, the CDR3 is TGTGCCAGCAGAATAGCCGGGATAAAACTTTCACCCCTCCACTTT. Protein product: CASRIAGIKLSPLHF.

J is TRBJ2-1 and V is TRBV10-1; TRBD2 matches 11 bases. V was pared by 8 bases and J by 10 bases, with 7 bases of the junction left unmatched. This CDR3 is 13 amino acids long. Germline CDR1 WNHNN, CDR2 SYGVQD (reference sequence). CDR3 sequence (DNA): TGCGCCAGCCAACTAGCGGGAGCAGAGGAGCAGTTCTTC. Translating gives CASQLAGAEEQFF.

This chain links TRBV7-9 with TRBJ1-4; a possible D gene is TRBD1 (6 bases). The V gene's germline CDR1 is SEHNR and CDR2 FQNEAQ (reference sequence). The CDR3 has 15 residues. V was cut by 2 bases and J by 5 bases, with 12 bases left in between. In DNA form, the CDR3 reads TGTGCCAGCAGCTTAATGGGGGACATAAATGAAAAACTGTTTTTT. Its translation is CASSLMGDINEKLFF.